The next 10 T cell receptor beta chains were all read from a single sample in a study of control samples from healthy donors and cancer patients. Libraries were prepared by immunoSEQ multiplex PCR; TCRdb keeps only in-frame clonotypes and omits some of them. Here the sample spans around 30,000 clones, about nine tenths being singletons. The specimen sequenced was PBMCs. The receptors shown here come from a man aged 45-60 years with lung cancer.

In DNA, the CDR3 is TGTGCCACCACCTTCCGACAGGGACACAATCAGCCCCAGCATTTT. The encoded protein is CATTFRQGHNQPQHF. The gene calls are TRBV15 and TRBJ1-5; 7 positions match TRBD1. The CDR3 length is 15 residues. Germline-derived CDR1 and CDR2 are LNHNV and YYDKDF (reference sequence). V shed 7 bases, J shed 3 bases, and the junction held 9 bases outside the gene matches.

The chain recombines TRBV15 with TRBJ1-2; a possible D gene is TRBD1 (6 bases). The V and J ends lost 3 bases and 4 bases respectively, with 9 bases between them. The CDR3 has 13 residues. Germline assignment: CDR1 LNHNV and CDR2 YYDKDF (reference sequence). The DNA for the CDR3 is TGTGCCACCAGCAGGGACAGCACCTATGGCTACACCTTC. Translating it yields CATSRDSTYGYTF.

This chain links TRBV28 with TRBJ1-1; no definite D call. Looked up from germline, CDR1 is MDHEN and CDR2 is SYDVKM. This CDR3 is built from 14 residues. Trimming shortened V by 6 bases and J by 5 bases, and 16 bases separated the two germline ends. The CDR3 protein is CASRPSLSGTEAFF. CDR3 nucleotide sequence: TGTGCCAGCAGGCCCTCTCTATCGGGTACTGAAGCTTTCTTT.

This chain joins TRBV20-1 and TRBJ2-3; possible D gene TRBD1, 5 bases. The CDR3 extends over 14 amino acids. The germline CDR1 and CDR2 sequences are DFQATT and SNEGSKA (reference sequence). Trimming pared 5 bases from V and 3 bases from J, leaving 15 bases between. For the CDR3, the DNA is TGCAGTGCTGGTGCAGGGTCTATGACAGATACGCAGTATTTT. This translates into CSAGAGSMTDTQYF.

There are a few counts of this clone. The chain carries TRBV7-9 and TRBJ2-7, with D uncertain. V was clipped by 7 bases and J by 1 base, with 11 bases between them. CDR1 and CDR2 from the germline V gene are SEHNR and FQNEAQ (reference sequence). This CDR3 spans 13 amino acids. The CDR3 coding sequence is TGTGCCAGCATCGCTCCGGCATCCTACGAGCAGTACTTC. This encodes CASIAPASYEQYF.

This chain joins TRBV3-1 (or the pseudogene TRBV3-2) and TRBJ2-3, with 7 positions matching TRBD1. Germline V gene data show CDR1 as LGHDT and CDR2 as YNNKEL (reference sequence). V was clipped by 6 bases and J by 2 bases; unmatched bases: 8. The length of the CDR3 is 15 residues. The DNA of the CDR3 is TGTGCCAGCAGTGACGACAGGGCCGACACAGATACGCAGTATTTT. Protein sequence: CASSDDRADTDTQYF.

The chain combines TRBV11-1 with TRBJ2-1, with 7 bases aligning to TRBD1. The CDR3 runs 15 residues. Germline CDR1 reads SGHAT; CDR2 reads FQDESV (reference sequence). With 5 bases clipped from V and 4 bases from J, the junction kept 8 bases outside the gene matches. The CDR3 protein is CASSNGRDSYNEQFF. CDR3 coding DNA: TGTGCCAGCAGCAACGGCCGGGACAGTTACAATGAGCAGTTCTTC.

The chain combines TRBV18 with TRBJ2-7; TRBD1 agrees at 9 bases. The germline V gene has CDR1 KGHSH and CDR2 LQKENI. V trimming: 5 bases; J trimming: 6 bases; junction bases outside the gene matches: 8. The CDR3 loop spans 14 amino acids. As DNA, the CDR3 is TGTGCCAGCTCAACCGGGACAGGGTCAGGCGAGCAGTACTTC. Amino acid sequence: CASSTGTGSGEQYF.

The gene calls are TRBV25-1 and TRBJ1-3; D may be TRBD1 (6 bases). Per the germline V gene, CDR1 is MGHDK and CDR2 is SYGVNS. V was clipped by 2 bases and J by 0 bases, with 14 bases between them. The CDR3 contains 17 residues. This CDR3 is CASSEHPDRPSGNTIYF. Written as DNA, the CDR3 is TGTGCCAGCAGTGAACACCCTGACAGGCCCTCTGGAAACACCATATATTTT.

This chain links TRBV10-3 with TRBJ1-4, with D unclear. The germline CDR1 and CDR2 sequences are ENHRY and SYGVKD. The CDR3 runs 15 residues. The V and J ends lost 1 base and 4 bases respectively, with 10 bases between them. CDR3 protein: CAISELGGRNEKLFF. The DNA for the CDR3 is TGTGCCATCAGTGAGTTGGGAGGGCGTAATGAAAAACTGTTTTTT.